A selection of T cell receptor beta chains follows, all from one sample in a study of control samples from healthy donors and cancer patients. The repertoire was sequenced with immunoSEQ multiplex PCR; TCRdb's copy has only in-frame clones and lacks some. Altogether some 56,000 clones are present, approximately 95% being singletons, with the ten largest covering 2% to 2.5%. The source material was blood. These receptors were collected from a man in his thirties or forties in good health. CDR3s include the opening cysteine and the closing phenylalanine or tryptophan. A D gene is named only where the DNA matches it firmly. Only some rows state a clone size, as once, few, many or a class for expanded clones.

d_call,v_call,j_call,clone_size,cdr3_aa,cdr3_nt
.,TRBV5-1,TRBJ2-7,.,CASSYGHESSYEQYF,TGCGCCAGCAGCTACGGACATGAATCCTCCTACGAGCAGTACTTC
.,TRBV6-1,TRBJ2-7,.,CASTGSRTYEQYF,TGTGCCAGCACCGGGTCCAGGACCTACGAGCAGTACTTC
.,TRBV4-1,TRBJ1-1,.,CASNQGVSGDTEAFF,TGCGCCAGCAACCAAGGCGTTTCAGGGGACACTGAAGCTTTCTTT
.,TRBV5-4,TRBJ2-3,.,CASSAKKTGTDTQYF,TGTGCCAGCAGCGCAAAAAAGACAGGCACAGATACGCAGTATTTT
.,TRBV9,TRBJ1-1,.,CASSVAWGDTEAFF,TGTGCCAGCAGCGTAGCGTGGGGGGACACTGAAGCTTTCTTT
.,TRBV19,TRBJ1-6,.,CASSLGQNNSPLHF,TGTGCCAGTAGTCTTGGACAGAATAATTCACCCCTCCACTTT
.,TRBV6-6,TRBJ1-1,once,CASSNGNTEAFF,TGTGCCAGCAGCAACGGCAACACTGAAGCTTTCTTT
TRBD2,TRBV9,TRBJ2-3,.,CASSVEAGTITDTQYF,TGTGCCAGCAGCGTAGAGGCGGGGACTATTACAGATACGCAGTATTTT
.,TRBV29-1,TRBJ1-3,.,CSVEVGTGGNTIYF,TGCAGCGTTGAAGTAGGGACCGGTGGAAACACCATATATTTT
.,TRBV27,TRBJ1-5,.,CASSRRQASGPQHF,TGTGCCAGCAGTCGACGACAGGCGTCAGGGCCCCAGCATTTT
.,TRBV14,TRBJ2-7,.,CASSSRPRQEQYF,TGTGCCAGCAGCTCCCGACCCCGTCAGGAGCAGTACTTC
TRBD2,TRBV6-6,TRBJ2-3,once,CASSYPSGKSTDTQYF,TGTGCCAGCAGTTACCCAAGCGGGAAGAGCACAGATACGCAGTATTTT
.,TRBV28,TRBJ2-7,.,CASSPPTRSYEQYF,TGTGCCAGCAGTCCCCCTACCCGCTCCTACGAGCAGTACTTC
TRBD2,TRBV2,TRBJ2-1,.,CAILTGTSLGNEQFF,TGTGCCATCCTTACGGGGACTAGTTTGGGGAATGAGCAGTTCTTC
.,TRBV23-1,TRBJ1-1,.,CASSQSWTGTRSTEAFF,TGCGCCAGCAGTCAATCTTGGACCGGGACAAGGAGCACTGAAGCTTTCTTT
.,TRBV5-1,TRBJ2-7,.,CASSLVSGAGPYEQYF,TGCGCCAGCAGCTTGGTGTCGGGAGCCGGGCCCTACGAGCAGTACTTC
TRBD1,TRBV28,TRBJ2-3,.,CASSLHRTGGVTDTQYF,TGTGCCAGCAGTTTACATCGGACAGGGGGCGTGACAGATACGCAGTATTTT
.,TRBV28,TRBJ1-6,.,CASSSPEDISYNSPLHF,TGTGCCAGCAGTTCCCCAGAAGACATCTCCTATAATTCACCCCTCCACTTT
.,TRBV19,TRBJ1-2,.,CASSSSHLYTF,TGTGCCAGTAGTAGCTCGCATCTCTACACCTTC
TRBD2,TRBV19,TRBJ2-1,.,CASSIHIPVAGSYNEQFF,TGTGCCAGTAGTATACATATCCCCGTAGCGGGGTCCTACAATGAGCAGTTCTTC
.,TRBV21-1,TRBJ1-5,.,CASSKGLLLNQPQHF,TGTGCCAGCAGTAAGGGACTCCTACTCAATCAGCCCCAGCATTTT
.,TRBV19,TRBJ2-2,.,CASSRGRGGELFF,TGTGCCAGTAGTAGGGGCCGAGGGGGGGAGCTGTTTTTT
TRBD2,TRBV14,TRBJ2-1,.,CASSQRPGLAGAREQFF,TGTGCCAGCAGCCAACGGCCGGGACTAGCGGGAGCCCGCGAGCAGTTCTTC
TRBD2,TRBV9,TRBJ2-7,.,CASSPSSGRARYEQYF,TGTGCCAGCAGCCCCAGTAGCGGGAGGGCCAGGTACGAGCAGTACTTC
.,TRBV30,TRBJ1-1,.,CAWGTGFEAFF,TGTGCCTGGGGGACGGGCTTTGAAGCTTTCTTT
.,TRBV5-8,TRBJ2-3,.,CASRDGWGPTDTQYF,TGTGCCAGCAGGGACGGTTGGGGGCCCACAGATACGCAGTATTTT
.,TRBV7-8,TRBJ1-3,.,CASSPRTISGNTIYF,TGTGCCAGCAGCCCTCGGACCATCTCTGGAAACACCATATATTTT
.,TRBV5-1,TRBJ1-4,once,CASSLESPGAEKLFF,TGCGCCAGCAGCTTGGAAAGTCCAGGGGCGGAAAAACTGTTTTTT
.,TRBV6-5,TRBJ1-1,.,CASRLELNTEAFF,TGTGCCAGCAGGCTTGAACTGAACACTGAAGCTTTCTTT
TRBD2,TRBV4-1,TRBJ2-1,.,CASSQWGGHNEQFF,TGCGCCAGCAGCCAATGGGGGGGACACAATGAGCAGTTCTTC
.,TRBV3-1/TRBV3-2,TRBJ1-3,.,CASSQGGVGNTIYF,TGTGCCAGCAGCCAAGGGGGGGTCGGAAACACCATATATTTT
TRBD1,TRBV14,TRBJ2-7,.,CASSERGRLPDEQYF,TGTGCCAGCAGCGAGAGGGGGCGGTTACCCGACGAGCAGTACTTC
TRBD2,TRBV10-1,TRBJ2-1,.,CASSATSGRPYNEQFF,TGCGCCAGCAGTGCAACTAGCGGGAGGCCCTACAATGAGCAGTTCTTC
.,TRBV10-3,TRBJ1-6,.,CAISDLVGSPLHF,TGTGCCATCAGTGACCTCGTGGGATCACCCCTCCACTTT
.,TRBV5-1,TRBJ2-5,.,CASSLPAYRTQYF,TGCGCCAGCAGCCTGCCGGCTTATAGGACCCAGTACTTC
.,TRBV14,TRBJ1-2,.,CASSQGAGRLYGYTF,TGTGCCAGCAGCCAAGGGGCAGGGAGACTTTATGGCTACACCTTC
.,TRBV9,TRBJ2-7,.,CASSVDGRSGSTYEQYF,TGTGCCAGCAGCGTAGATGGGAGGTCAGGATCGACCTACGAGCAGTACTTC
TRBD1,TRBV11-2,TRBJ2-7,.,CASSSPGQGGYEQYF,TGTGCCAGCAGCTCGCCGGGACAGGGGGGCTACGAGCAGTACTTC
.,TRBV30,TRBJ1-6,.,CAWSVPDRHSPLHF,TGTGCCTGGAGTGTACCTGACAGGCATTCACCCCTCCACTTT
TRBD2,TRBV15,TRBJ2-2,.,CATSRDNGRARGGELFF,TGTGCCACCAGCAGAGACAACGGGAGGGCCCGGGGCGGGGAGCTGTTTTTT
.,TRBV7-2,TRBJ1-5,.,CASSLPSRVPGNQPQHF,TGTGCCAGCAGCCTGCCAAGCAGGGTTCCGGGCAATCAGCCCCAGCATTTT
TRBD2,TRBV28,TRBJ2-1,.,CASSPFASGVYNEQFF,TGTGCCAGCAGTCCCTTCGCTAGCGGAGTTTACAATGAGCAGTTCTTC